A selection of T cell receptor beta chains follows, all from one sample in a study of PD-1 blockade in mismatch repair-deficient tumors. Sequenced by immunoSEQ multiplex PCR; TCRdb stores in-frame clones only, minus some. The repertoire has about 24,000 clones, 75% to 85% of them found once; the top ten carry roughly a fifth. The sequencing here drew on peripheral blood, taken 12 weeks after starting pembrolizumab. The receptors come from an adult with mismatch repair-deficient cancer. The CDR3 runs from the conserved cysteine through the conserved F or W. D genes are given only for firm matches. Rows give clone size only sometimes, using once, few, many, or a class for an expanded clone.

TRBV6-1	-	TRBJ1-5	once	CASSEALLGRGWSNQPQHF	TGTGCCAGCAGTGAAGCGCTTCTAGGCAGGGGATGGAGCAATCAGCCCCAGCATTTT
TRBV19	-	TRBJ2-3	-	CASSMGLGPGTDTQYF	TGTGCCAGTAGTATGGGGCTGGGGCCTGGTACAGATACGCAGTATTTT
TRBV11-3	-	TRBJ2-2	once	CASSLTQTRGGWELFF	TGTGCCAGCAGCTTAACTCAAACGAGAGGTGGTTGGGAGCTGTTTTTT
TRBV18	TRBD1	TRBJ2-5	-	CASSPGTGRETQYF	TGTGCCAGCTCACCAGGGACAGGGAGGGAGACCCAGTACTTC
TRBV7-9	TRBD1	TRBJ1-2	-	CATTGTGDQGGYTF	TGTGCCACCACCGGGACAGGGGACCAAGGGGGCTACACCTTC
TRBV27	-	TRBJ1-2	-	CASSYGGYTF	TGTGCCAGCAGTTATGGGGGCTACACCTTC
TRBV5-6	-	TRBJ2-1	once	CASSLFAGERYNEQFF	TGTGCCAGCAGCTTATTCGCAGGGGAGCGGTACAATGAGCAGTTCTTC
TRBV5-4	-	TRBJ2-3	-	CASSLGRVVTDTQYF	TGTGCCAGCAGCTTGGGAAGGGTGGTCACAGATACGCAGTATTTT
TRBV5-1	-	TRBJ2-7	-	CASSLDPRTYEQYF	TGCGCCAGCAGCTTGGATCCCAGAACCTACGAGCAGTACTTC
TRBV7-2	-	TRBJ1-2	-	CASSLGPGGYGYTF	TGTGCCAGCAGCTTGGGACCAGGCGGGTATGGCTACACCTTC
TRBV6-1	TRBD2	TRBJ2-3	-	CASSDGSGSTDTQYF	TGTGCCAGCAGTGACGGGAGCGGGAGTACAGATACGCAGTATTTT
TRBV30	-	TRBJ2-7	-	CAWSVPPIRRYEQYF	TGTGCCTGGAGTGTACCCCCTATCCGTAGGTACGAGCAGTACTTC
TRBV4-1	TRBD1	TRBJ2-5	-	CASSQEGGRGLETQYF	TGCGCCAGCAGCCAAGAGGGGGGCAGGGGGCTGGAGACCCAGTACTTC
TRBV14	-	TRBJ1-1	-	CASSPLWGSDYTEAFF	TGTGCCAGCAGCCCTCTCTGGGGGTCCGATTACACTGAAGCTTTCTTT
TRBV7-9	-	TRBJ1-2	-	CASSLLRGYTF	TGTGCCAGCAGCTTATTACGTGGCTACACCTTC
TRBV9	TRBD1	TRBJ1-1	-	CASSVGGTGSAFF	TGTGCCAGCAGCGTAGGTGGGACAGGGTCAGCTTTCTTT
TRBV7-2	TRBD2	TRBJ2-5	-	CASSSGLAGQETQYF	TGTGCCAGCAGCTCGGGACTAGCGGGACAAGAGACCCAGTACTTC
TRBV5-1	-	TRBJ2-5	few	CASSRTTLRETQYF	TGCGCCAGCAGCCGTACTACTTTACGAGAGACCCAGTACTTC
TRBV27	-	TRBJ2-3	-	CASSFGLTEHFTDTQYF	TGTGCCAGCAGTTTCGGCCTTACAGAACACTTCACAGATACGCAGTATTTT
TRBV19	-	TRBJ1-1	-	CASSMTGKNTEAFF	TGTGCCAGTAGTATGACAGGCAAGAACACTGAAGCTTTCTTT
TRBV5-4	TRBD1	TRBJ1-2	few	CASSITGTGGRGYTF	TGTGCCAGCAGCATTACCGGGACAGGGGGCCGTGGCTACACCTTC
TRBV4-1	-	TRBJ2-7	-	CASSPRTEPPSYEQYF	TGCGCCAGCAGCCCCCGGACGGAACCCCCCTCCTACGAGCAGTACTTC
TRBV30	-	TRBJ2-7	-	CAWNTGPAGTHEQYF	TGTGCCTGGAATACGGGCCCGGCGGGGACTCACGAGCAGTACTTC
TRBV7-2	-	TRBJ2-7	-	CASSFDGRAYEQYF	TGTGCCAGCAGCTTTGACGGGAGAGCCTACGAGCAGTACTTC
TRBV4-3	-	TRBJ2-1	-	CASSQAGEEDEQFF	TGCGCCAGCAGCCAAGCGGGAGAGGAAGATGAGCAGTTCTTC
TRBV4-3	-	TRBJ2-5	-	CASSQRGPGEQGTQYF	TGCGCCAGCAGCCAAAGGGGACCGGGAGAGCAGGGGACCCAGTACTTC
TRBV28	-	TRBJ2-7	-	CASSLWGAYYEQYF	TGTGCCAGCAGTTTGTGGGGGGCTTACTACGAGCAGTACTTC
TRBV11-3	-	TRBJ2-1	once	CASRKVRDVVLFF	TGTGCCAGCCGAAAGGTTAGGGATGTTGTGCTGTTCTTC
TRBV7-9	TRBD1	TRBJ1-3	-	CASSLPSQGQGYRGNTIYF	TGTGCCAGCAGCTTACCCAGCCAGGGACAGGGATACAGGGGAAACACCATATATTTT
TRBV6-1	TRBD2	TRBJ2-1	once	CASSESSSGSYEQFF	TGTGCCAGCAGTGAAAGTAGTAGCGGGAGCTATGAGCAGTTCTTC
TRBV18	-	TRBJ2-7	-	CASSPGRDYEQYF	TGTGCCAGCTCACCTGGGCGAGACTACGAGCAGTACTTC
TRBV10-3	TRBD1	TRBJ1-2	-	CAISRGLGYTF	TGTGCCATCAGCAGGGGGCTCGGCTACACCTTC
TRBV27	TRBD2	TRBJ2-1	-	CASSRDSGRVNEQFF	TGTGCCAGCAGCAGGGATAGCGGGAGGGTGAATGAGCAGTTCTTC
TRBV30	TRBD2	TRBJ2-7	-	CAWSVPGTSGSREQYF	TGTGCCTGGAGTGTACCTGGGACTAGCGGGAGCCGAGAGCAGTACTTC
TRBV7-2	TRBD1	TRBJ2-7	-	CASSFTQGLYEQYF	TGTGCCAGCAGCTTCACACAGGGGCTCTACGAGCAGTACTTC
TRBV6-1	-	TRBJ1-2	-	CASSYGRALTF	TGTGCCAGCAGTTACGGGAGGGCTCTCACCTTC